One and the same sample provided the 32 T cell receptor beta chains below, sequenced in a study of blood T cell repertoires in COVID-19. The assay was immunoSEQ multiplex PCR, and TCRdb's table has in-frame clones only and misses some. Of about 430,000 clones listed, more than 80% were seen once; the top ten hold 0.95% to 1.2%. What was sequenced was PBMCs or T cells enriched from blood (not recorded which). These receptors came from a man aged 25-45 years who had recovered from COVID-19.

This chain connects TRBV4-1 to TRBJ2-1; D is undetermined. This CDR3 spans 14 amino acids. Germline CDR1 reads MGHRA; CDR2 reads YSYEKL. Between the trimmed V and J ends, which lost 0 bases and 6 bases, there was a span of 9 bases. CDR3 sequence (DNA): TGCGCCAGCAGCCAAGAACCATCCGGCAATGAGCAGTTCTTC. Translating gives CASSQEPSGNEQFF.

The V and J genes are TRBV6-5 and TRBJ2-1, with 7 bases that match TRBD2. Germline loops: CDR1 MNHEY, CDR2 SVGAGI. CDR3 length: 14 residues. V lost 6 bases and J lost 5; bases outside the gene matches: 7. CDR3 sequence: CASRSSLADNEQFF. The CDR3 DNA sequence: TGTGCCAGCAGAAGTTCCCTAGCGGACAATGAGCAGTTCTTC.

The V and J genes are TRBV7-2 and TRBJ2-7; D might be TRBD1 (6 bases). Germline V lookup: CDR1 SGHTA, CDR2 FQGNSA. The CDR3 length is 14 residues. V was clipped by 4 bases and J by 3 bases, with 13 bases between them. The CDR3 DNA reads as TGTGCCAGCAGCTCCACGACAGGAGGCTACGAGCAGTACTTC. Protein product: CASSSTTGGYEQYF.

The V call is TRBV5-6, the J call TRBJ2-7; no clear D. Trimming stripped 1 base from V and 2 bases from J, with 10 bases between. Germline CDR1 SGHDT, CDR2 YYEEEE. The CDR3 length is 14 residues. Written as DNA, the CDR3 is TGTGCCAGCAGCTTGTTGCGGAATACCTACGAGCAGTACTTC. This gives the protein CASSLLRNTYEQYF.

This chain links TRBV7-9 with TRBJ2-7; 10 bases align to TRBD2. With 5 bases clipped from V and 3 bases from J, the junction kept 10 bases outside the gene matches. This CDR3 comprises 16 residues. CDR1 is SEHNR, CDR2 FQNEAQ, per germline (reference sequence). The CDR3 region has the DNA TGTGCCAGCAGCCCCTCAGGGCTAGCGGGAGTCTACGAGCAGTACTTC. Amino acids: CASSPSGLAGVYEQYF. The full variable domain, rest sourced from reference TRBV7-9 and TRBJ2-7, is DTGVSQNPRHKITKRGQNVTFRCDPISEHNRLYWYRQTLGQGPEFLTYFQNEAQLEKSRLLSDRFSAERPKGSFSTLEIQRTEQGDSAMYLCASSPSGLAGVYEQYFGPGTRLTVT.

This clone was seen a single time. In DNA, the CDR3 is TGTGCCAGCAGTTCCACAGGTGGGAAGACGCAGTATTTT. Translating it yields CASSSTGGKTQYF. The chain links TRBV28 to TRBJ2-3, with a tentative D call TRBD1 (5 bases). The CDR3 is 13 amino acids. The V gene's germline CDR1 is MDHEN and CDR2 SYDVKM. V shed 4 bases and J shed 9 bases, with 14 bases lying between them.

V gene TRBV7-2 combines with J gene TRBJ2-7; D unclear. This CDR3 has 15 amino acids. Trimming left V 1 base short and J 3 bases short, with 13 bases between. CDR1 and CDR2 from the germline V gene are SGHTA and FQGNSA. The CDR3 DNA is TGTGCCAGCAGCTTAGATCGCGGTATAGTCTACGAGCAGTACTTC. Protein product: CASSLDRGIVYEQYF.

The chain employs TRBV30 and TRBJ2-5; the D gene is possibly TRBD1 (7 bases). Trimming took off 4 bases at V and 7 bases at J, with 19 bases between the two ends. The CDR3 contains 14 residues. The germline gives CDR1 GTSNPN, CDR2 SVGIG (reference sequence). CDR3 DNA: TGTGCCTGGAATGGGGGACAGCAGGAGGGGACCCAGTACTTC. Residues: CAWNGGQQEGTQYF.

The chain employs TRBV28 and TRBJ1-6, with 9 bases matching TRBD1. CDR1 is MDHEN, CDR2 SYDVKM, per germline. The CDR3 extends over 15 amino acids. With V trimmed by 5 bases and J by 9 bases, 8 bases remained unmatched. The CDR3 DNA reads TGTGCCAGCAGTCCCGGGACAGGGCCGCCTTCACCCCTCCACTTT. This gives the protein CASSPGTGPPSPLHF. The entire variable domain, with the rest obtained from reference TRBV28 and TRBJ1-6, is as follows: DVKVTQSSRYLVKRTGEKVFLECVQDMDHENMFWYRQDPGLGLRLIYFSYDVKMKEKGDIPEGYSVSREKKERFSLILESASTNQTSMYLCASSPGTGPPSPLHFGNGTRLTVT.

The rearrangement uses TRBV28 and TRBJ2-7; D possibly corresponds to TRBD2 (5 bases). The CDR3 is 13 residues long. V lost 6 bases and J 2 bases, leaving 11 bases between the germline ends. Per the germline V gene, CDR1 is MDHEN and CDR2 is SYDVKM. CDR3 DNA sequence: TGTGCCAGCAGAATAGGGAGTGCCTACGAGCAGTACTTC. This translates into CASRIGSAYEQYF.

J is TRBJ2-2 and V is TRBV3-1 (or the pseudogene TRBV3-2), with 9 positions matching TRBD1. The CDR3 runs to 16 residues. Trimming took 5 bases from V and 0 from J; bases not matched to a gene: 4. Germline values: CDR1 LGHDT, CDR2 YNNKEL (reference sequence). This CDR3 reads CASSFRTGANTGELFF. Here the CDR3 DNA reads TGTGCCAGCAGCTTCAGGACAGGGGCGAACACCGGGGAGCTGTTTTTT.

The rearrangement links TRBV28 to TRBJ1-4; no clear D gene. Germline CDR1 reads MDHEN; CDR2 reads SYDVKM. The CDR3 covers 14 residues. V was pared by 3 bases and J by 7 bases, with 12 bases between. The CDR3 sequence is CASSFSGGLEKLFF. CDR3 in DNA: TGTGCCAGCAGTTTTTCGGGAGGACTTGAAAAACTGTTTTTT.

The chain is built from TRBV6-1 and TRBJ2-3; maybe TRBD2 (6 bases). This CDR3 is 14 amino acids long. Between the trimmed V and J ends, which lost 1 base and 6 bases, there was a span of 11 bases. From germline, CDR1 is MNHNS and CDR2 SASEGT. DNA for the CDR3: TGTGCCAGCAGTGAAGTTGGAGGGATCGATACGCAGTATTTT. Translating it yields CASSEVGGIDTQYF.

The genes are TRBV7-9 and TRBJ2-1, with D tentatively TRBD2 (5 bases). CDR3 length: 13 amino acids. Germline V gene sequence: CDR1 SEHNR, CDR2 FQNEAQ (reference sequence). The V end was cut by 4 bases, the J end by 10 bases, with 14 bases between. CDR3 sequence: CASSSPLSGEQFF. CDR3 nucleotide sequence: TGTGCCAGCAGCTCACCTCTCTCGGGAGAGCAGTTCTTC.

The chain couples TRBV18 to TRBJ1-1; 9 bases match TRBD1. Germline V lookup: CDR1 KGHSH, CDR2 LQKENI. This CDR3 region has 15 residues. The ends lost 2 bases at V and 4 bases at J; junction bases unmatched: 5. This CDR3 reads CASSPGQGFFTEAFF. The CDR3 region has the DNA TGTGCCAGCTCACCAGGACAGGGGTTTTTCACTGAAGCTTTCTTT.

V and J are TRBV28 and TRBJ2-5; TRBD1 aligns across 7 bases. The CDR3 contains 15 residues. V lost 3 bases, J lost 7 bases, and 11 bases stayed unmatched. Looked up from germline, CDR1 is MDHEN and CDR2 is SYDVKM. The CDR3 protein is CASSFRDRPEGTQYF. CDR3 DNA: TGTGCCAGCAGTTTTAGGGACAGACCAGAGGGGACCCAGTACTTC. The variable domain in full, with the rest retrieved from reference TRBV28 and TRBJ2-5, is DVKVTQSSRYLVKRTGEKVFLECVQDMDHENMFWYRQDPGLGLRLIYFSYDVKMKEKGDIPEGYSVSREKKERFSLILESASTNQTSMYLCASSFRDRPEGTQYFGPGTRLLVL.

J is TRBJ2-2 and V is TRBV9; 10 bases are a match to TRBD1. The germline V gene encodes CDR1 SGDLS and CDR2 YYNGEE. The CDR3 extends over 16 amino acids. Trimming at V came to 0 bases and at J to 4 bases, leaving 3 bases not matched to a gene. The CDR3 loop reads CASSVAGTGATGELFF. CDR3 in DNA: TGTGCCAGCAGCGTAGCCGGGACAGGGGCCACCGGGGAGCTGTTTTTT.

The chain employs TRBV15 and TRBJ2-4; the D gene is possibly TRBD2 (5 bases). The CDR3 is 14 amino acids. Trimming stripped 5 bases from V and 0 bases from J, with 8 bases between. Germline assignment: CDR1 LNHNV and CDR2 YYDKDF (reference sequence). The CDR3: CATSGGLAKNIQYF. CDR3 DNA sequence: TGTGCCACCAGCGGCGGGTTAGCCAAAAACATTCAGTACTTC. The whole variable domain, remainder taken from reference TRBV15 and TRBJ2-4, is DAMVIQNPRYQVTQFGKPVTLSCSQTLNHNVMYWYQQKSSQAPKLLFHYYDKDFNNEADTPDNFQSRRPNTSFCFLDIRSPGLGDTAMYLCATSGGLAKNIQYFGAGTRLSVL.

The chain joins TRBV7-9 to TRBJ1-2; the D is unclear. V was shortened by 5 bases and J by 4 bases, with 8 bases between the two germline ends. The CDR3 contains 12 residues. Per germline, CDR1 SEHNR and CDR2 FQNEAQ (reference sequence). The CDR3 nucleotides are TGTGCCAGCAGCCTAGACTCCTATGGCTACACCTTC. It specifies CASSLDSYGYTF.

This chain connects TRBV11-2 to TRBJ2-1; tentatively, D is TRBD2 (6 bases). From germline, CDR1 is SGHAT and CDR2 FQNNGV. Trimming took 5 bases from V and 6 from J, leaving 8 bases between them. There are 12 residues in the CDR3. The DNA for the CDR3 is TGTGCCAGCAGCCCCGGGGGCAATGAGCAGTTCTTC. This encodes CASSPGGNEQFF.

J is TRBJ2-1 and V is TRBV5-5; TRBD2 matches at 10 bases. The trim removed 4 bases at V and 0 bases at J, leaving 10 bases unmatched. Germline CDR1 is SGHKS and CDR2 is YYEKEE (reference sequence). CDR3 length equals 18 residues. The CDR3 here is CASSHGLAVPSSYNEQFF. CDR3 DNA sequence: TGTGCCAGCAGCCACGGACTAGCGGTACCAAGCTCCTACAATGAGCAGTTCTTC.

The CDR3 DNA sequence: TGTGCCAGCAGCCAAGAAGGAGCCGCTGGGTCCCAGTACTTC. Translation gives CASSQEGAAGSQYF. This chain joins TRBV3-1 (or the pseudogene TRBV3-2) and TRBJ2-5; D unclear. The CDR3 consists of 14 residues. CDR1 and CDR2 (germline): LGHDT, YNNKEL (reference sequence). V gave up 0 bases and J gave up 9 bases, with 14 bases separating them.

The chain joins TRBV7-9 to TRBJ1-1; D is uncertain. Trimming removed 8 bases from V and 10 bases from J, with 23 bases in between. This CDR3 spans 14 amino acids. Germline V gene lookup returns CDR1 SEHNR and CDR2 FQNEAQ (reference sequence). In DNA form, the CDR3 reads TGTGCCAGCGGTTGGGCAGAACATCCTTTAGGAGCTTTCTTT. It specifies CASGWAEHPLGAFF.

The chain joins TRBV18 to TRBJ1-6; 11 nucleotides align to TRBD1. Losses at the gene ends were 3 bases for V and 8 bases for J; bases not matched to a gene: 3. Germline V gene sequence: CDR1 KGHSH, CDR2 LQKENI. The CDR3 has 15 amino acids. The CDR3 protein is CASSPDRGRDSPLHF. CDR3 coding DNA: TGTGCCAGCTCACCGGACAGGGGGCGAGATTCACCCCTCCACTTT.

This rearrangement joins TRBV27 to TRBJ2-1, with a weak D call TRBD1 (7 bases). The CDR3 is 13 residues long. V was clipped by 3 bases and J by 6 bases, with 9 bases between them. The germline CDR1 and CDR2 sequences are MNHEY and SMNVEV (reference sequence). The CDR3 sequence is CASSFQGGNEQFF. CDR3 sequence (DNA): TGTGCCAGCAGTTTTCAGGGGGGCAATGAGCAGTTCTTC.

In nucleotides, the CDR3 is TGTGCCAGCAGCCAAAGTAGCGAGAGCTCCTACGAGCAGTACTTC. It is translated as CASSQSSESSYEQYF. The chain links TRBV4-2 to TRBJ2-7; D is perhaps TRBD2 (5 bases). V was clipped by 2 bases and J by 0 bases, with 11 bases between them. CDR1 and CDR2 from the germline V gene are LGHNA and YNFKEQ. The CDR3 spans 15 residues.

This clone was seen more than once but under ten times. The rearrangement joins TRBV7-3 to TRBJ2-4; TRBD1 agrees at 8 bases. The trim removed 5 bases at V and 6 bases at J, leaving 3 bases unmatched. The germline CDR1 and CDR2 sequences are SGHTA and FQGTGA. The CDR3 has 13 residues. CDR3 in DNA: TGTGCCAGCAGCGTACAGGGGGGAAACATTCAGTACTTC. Residues: CASSVQGGNIQYF.

This chain links TRBV18 with TRBJ1-1; no clear D. Germline V gives CDR1 KGHSH, CDR2 LQKENI. The CDR3 is 14 amino acids. V was pared by 5 bases and J by 1 base, with 11 bases between. CDR3 DNA: TGTGCCAGCTCAAGGGAGGAGGGGAACACTGAAGCTTTCTTT. Translation gives CASSREEGNTEAFF. The entire variable domain, with the rest obtained from reference TRBV18 and TRBJ1-1, is as follows: NAGVMQNPRHLVRRRGQEARLRCSPMKGHSHVYWYRQLPEEGLKFMVYLQKENIIDESGMPKERFSAEFPKEGPSILRIQQVVRGDSAAYFCASSREEGNTEAFFGQGTRLTVV.

The chain couples TRBV5-1 to TRBJ2-7, with D possibly matching TRBD1 (6 bases). The CDR3 covers 14 residues. Germline values: CDR1 SGHRS, CDR2 YFSETQ. V lost 3 bases and J lost 6, with 16 bases in between. CDR3 DNA: TGCGCCAGCAGCTCCTCTTGGGGGCCTCTCGAGCAGTACTTC. It translates to CASSSSWGPLEQYF.

V gene TRBV4-1 combines with J gene TRBJ1-1; D is possibly TRBD1 (5 bases). V lost 0 bases, J lost 6 bases, and 14 bases lay in between. CDR1 and CDR2 from the germline V gene are MGHRA and YSYEKL. The CDR3 has 15 amino acids. The CDR3 protein is CASSQEGAGSAEAFF. DNA of the CDR3: TGCGCCAGCAGCCAAGAAGGAGCAGGGTCTGCTGAAGCTTTCTTT.

The J gene is TRBJ2-3, the V gene TRBV4-2; 7 bases align to TRBD2. Germline V gene lookup returns CDR1 LGHNA and CDR2 YNFKEQ. Germline trimming cut 5 bases from V and 1 base from J; bases unmatched to any gene: 12. This CDR3 spans 17 amino acids. CDR3 coding DNA: TGTGCCAGCAGCTTCACTAGCGCCCGAGAGGGCACAGATACGCAGTATTTT. It translates to CASSFTSAREGTDTQYF.

The chain joins TRBV6-5 to TRBJ1-5; possibly TRBD1 for D (5 bases). Per the germline V gene, CDR1 is MNHEY and CDR2 is SVGAGI. Trimming removed 5 bases from V and 5 bases from J, with 10 bases in between. There are 13 residues in the CDR3. DNA for the CDR3: TGTGCCAGCAGTCCAGGGTGGGATCAGCCCCAGCATTTT. The encoded protein is CASSPGWDQPQHF.